The next 30 T cell receptor beta chains were all read from a single sample in a study of T cell repertoires in cytomegalovirus infection. TCRdb analysed the reads with MiXCR anew, one entry per CDR3 protein. Among roughly 600,000 distinct CDR3 sequences, roughly a quarter were seen once, and the ten largest hold 6.5% to 10%. The sequenced sample was CD8+ T cells from PBMCs. These receptor sequences come from a human donor in good health (CMV status not recorded). Some clones in this sample may be carry-over from other donors' samples.

This clonotype was seen only a few times. This chain connects TRBV19 to TRBJ2-3, with unresolved D. Germline V gene sequence: CDR1 LNHDA, CDR2 SQIVND (reference sequence). V lost 2 bases to trimming and J lost 2 bases, with 8 bases between them. The CDR3 contains 14 residues. The CDR3 here is CASSIWYATDTQYF. The CDR3 DNA reads as TGTGCCAGTAGTATATGGTATGCCACAGATACGCAGTATTTT.

The rearrangement uses TRBV6-1 and TRBJ1-5, with a weak D call TRBD1 (6 bases). Germline assignment: CDR1 MNHNS and CDR2 SASEGT. The CDR3 is made up of 16 amino acids. V was pared by 9 bases and J by 0 bases, with 18 bases between. The CDR3 DNA is TGTGCCAGTTACTCAGGGGACACTTATAGCAATCAGCCCCAGCATTTT. Protein: CASYSGDTYSNQPQHF.

This clonotype was found many times. The chain has TRBV5-1 and TRBJ2-1, with 10 bases matching TRBD2. CDR3 length: 16 residues. With V trimmed by 2 bases and J by 2 bases, 4 bases remained unmatched. CDR1 SGHRS and CDR2 YFSETQ come from the germline V gene. CDR3 sequence (DNA): TGCGCCAGCAGCTTCTTAGCGGGGGGACCCTACAATGAGCAGTTCTTC. Protein: CASSFLAGGPYNEQFF.

This clonotype has a single count. A clone one base away is much larger, so this may be a read error. The chain joins TRBV7-9 to TRBJ1-2; D may be TRBD1 (6 bases). Germline CDR1 reads SEHNR; CDR2 reads FQNEAQ (reference sequence). CDR3 length equals 16 residues. The V end was cut by 4 bases, the J end by 5 bases, with 20 bases between. CDR3 sequence reads: CASSSARDMTFYGYTF. The CDR3 nucleotides read TGTGCCAGCAGCTCAGCGAGGGACATGACTTTTTATGGCTACACCTTC.

Of note for this clonotype: A much larger clone differs by one base, so this may be a read error. The rearrangement joins TRBV7-9 to TRBJ2-7; the D gene is possibly TRBD1 (6 bases). This CDR3 is 13 amino acids long. Germline V gene sequence: CDR1 SEHNR, CDR2 FQNEAQ (reference sequence). Trimming cost V 4 bases and J 5 bases, with 12 bases left between them. The CDR3, as DNA: TGTGCCAGCAGCTACAGGGTTCGGGACGAGCAGTACGTC. As protein: CASSYRVRDEQYV.

This clonotype was counted a few times. The chain couples TRBV19 to TRBJ2-1; TRBD2 matches at 10 bases. The CDR3 totals 15 residues. Germline-derived CDR1 and CDR2 are LNHDA and SQIVND (reference sequence). Germline trimming cut 7 bases from V and 6 bases from J; bases unmatched to any gene: 9. For the CDR3, the DNA is TGTGCCAGTACCGCGAGCGGGGGGGTTGGCAATGAGCAGTTCTTC. The encoded protein is CASTASGGVGNEQFF.

In its sample, this clonotype was seen many times. The chain couples TRBV6-5 to TRBJ2-5, with D possibly being TRBD2 (5 bases). The CDR3 covers 20 residues. V lost 0 bases and J 2 bases, leaving 25 bases between the germline ends. Germline CDR1 MNHEY, CDR2 SVGAGI. The CDR3 loop reads CASSYSKIGAGGPLQETQYF. CDR3 coding DNA: TGTGCCAGCAGTTACTCCAAAATTGGTGCGGGTGGGCCACTACAAGAGACCCAGTACTTC.

This clonotype was found many times. V gene TRBV7-9 combines with J gene TRBJ2-7, with TRBD1 identical over 7 bases. The ends lost 5 bases at V and 5 bases at J; junction bases unmatched: 6. This CDR3 has 13 residues. Germline CDR1 reads SEHNR; CDR2 reads FQNEAQ (reference sequence). The DNA of the CDR3 is TGTGCCAGCAGCCCGACAGGGTTCGACGAGCAGTACGTC. This translates into CASSPTGFDEQYV.

V gene TRBV5-4 combines with J gene TRBJ2-6; D is ambiguous. Germline V gene data show CDR1 as SGHNT and CDR2 as YYREEE (reference sequence). Trimming removed 4 bases from V and 1 base from J, with 9 bases in between. The CDR3 runs to 15 residues. CDR3 coding DNA: TGTGCCAGCAGCCCGCTAGTGTCTGGGGCCAACGTCCTGACTTTC. Translated, it gives CASSPLVSGANVLTF.

The rearrangement links TRBV6-6 to TRBJ2-3; no firm D call. The CDR3 is 14 amino acids. Looked up from germline, CDR1 is MNHNY and CDR2 is SVGAGI (reference sequence). V shed 2 bases and J shed 1 base, with 7 bases lying between them. The CDR3 spells CASSYEERTDTQYF. In DNA, the CDR3 is TGTGCCAGCAGTTACGAGGAACGCACAGATACGCAGTATTTT.

This clonotype showed up many times. The chain's CDR3 is CASSLGLLAGYNEQFF. The CDR3 DNA follows: TGTGCCAGCAGCTTAGGGTTACTAGCGGGGTACAATGAGCAGTTCTTC. The chain joins TRBV7-2 to TRBJ2-1; 10 bases align to TRBD2. CDR3 length: 16 residues. From germline, CDR1 is SGHTA and CDR2 FQGNSA. The trim removed 1 base at V and 4 bases at J, leaving 4 bases unmatched.

The genes are TRBV18 and TRBJ2-7; D unresolved. The CDR3 consists of 10 residues. Germline V gene sequence: CDR1 KGHSH, CDR2 LQKENI. Trimming left V 5 bases short and J 8 bases short, with 7 bases between. In DNA form, the CDR3 reads TGTGCCAGCTCATCACATCAGCAGTACGTC. It yields the protein CASSSHQQYV.

There are many counts of this clonotype. The chain employs TRBV7-9 and TRBJ2-5; D unclear. Germline values: CDR1 SEHNR, CDR2 FQNEAQ (reference sequence). The CDR3 is 13 residues long. Trimming removed 1 base at V and 2 bases at J, with 5 bases between. The DNA for the CDR3 is TGTGCCAGCAGCTTAGATGAGCAAGAGACCCAGTACTTC. It specifies CASSLDEQETQYF. The full variable domain, with the rest looked up from reference TRBV7-9 and TRBJ2-5, is DTGVSQNPRHKITKRGQNVTFRCDPISEHNRLYWYRQTLGQGPEFLTYFQNEAQLEKSRLLSDRFSAERPKGSFSTLEIQRTEQGDSAMYLCASSLDEQETQYFGPGTRLLVL.

This clonotype was detected ten times or more. The rearrangement joins TRBV7-9 to TRBJ1-1, with D hard to call. The CDR3 is made up of 12 amino acids. Germline CDR1 is SEHNR and CDR2 is FQNEAQ (reference sequence). Trimming removed 1 base at V and 7 bases at J, with 7 bases between. The CDR3 here is CASSLGSGEAFF. The CDR3 DNA follows: TGTGCCAGCAGCTTAGGTTCCGGTGAAGCTTTCTTT. Full variable domain (outside the CDR3, taken from reference TRBV7-9 and TRBJ1-1): DTGVSQNPRHKITKRGQNVTFRCDPISEHNRLYWYRQTLGQGPEFLTYFQNEAQLEKSRLLSDRFSAERPKGSFSTLEIQRTEQGDSAMYLCASSLGSGEAFFGQGTRLTVV.

This clonotype has a count of ten or more. The chain links TRBV7-2 to TRBJ2-3, with 9 bases identical to TRBD1. The CDR3 consists of 15 residues. The germline CDR1 and CDR2 sequences are SGHTA and FQGNSA. The junction had 7 bases not matched to a gene; V was cut back by 5 bases and J by 4 bases. The CDR3 DNA is TGTGCCAGCAGCGCGACAGGGGGTGTCTCAGATACGCAGTATTTT. It codes for CASSATGGVSDTQYF. Drawing the rest from reference TRBV7-2 and TRBJ2-3, the complete variable domain is GAGVSQSPSNKVTEKGKDVELRCDPISGHTALYWYRQSLGQGLEFLIYFQGNSAPDKSGLPSDRFSAERTGGSVSTLTIQRTQQEDSAVYLCASSATGGVSDTQYFGPGTRLTVL.

This clonotype was seen just once. At one end, the junction sequence differs from germline, possibly due to a read error. The genes are TRBV6-1 and TRBJ1-5; D may be TRBD1 (5 bases). The germline gives CDR1 MNHNS, CDR2 SASEGT. The CDR3 sequence is 15 residues long. CDR3 loop: CASSPWDGGDQSQHF. The CDR3 DNA is TGTGCCAGCAGTCCTTGGGACGGAGGAGATCAGTCCCAGCATTTT.

This clonotype was detected only a few times. The chain recombines TRBV13 with TRBJ1-6; perhaps TRBD1 as D (6 bases). The CDR3 is 19 residues long. The ends were cut back, 5 bases at V and 0 bases at J, with 20 bases in the middle. Germline-derived CDR1 and CDR2 are PRHDT and FYEKMQ (reference sequence). The CDR3 DNA reads as TGTGCCAGCAGCCAAGGGGGTGCGGGCCATAGCTCCTATAATTCACCCCTCCACTTT. It specifies CASSQGGAGHSSYNSPLHF.

This clonotype was recorded at least ten times. Sequence at one end of the junction differs from germline and may be a read error. V is TRBV7-2 and J is TRBJ2-3, with 11 bases identical to TRBD2. CDR1 is SGHTA, CDR2 FQGNSA, per germline. The CDR3 sequence is 15 residues long. CDR3 DNA sequence: TGTGCCAGCAGCCTAGCGGGGGGTCTGGCAGATACGCAGTATTTT. It yields the protein CASSLAGGLADTQYF.

This clonotype came up a few times. This rearrangement joins TRBV7-9 to TRBJ2-7; D remains ambiguous. CDR1 and CDR2 (germline): SEHNR, FQNEAQ (reference sequence). CDR3 length equals 13 residues. Trimming took 10 bases from V and 0 from J, leaving 13 bases between them. The CDR3 DNA follows: TGTGCCACAACGGCCCACAGCTCCTACGAGCAGTACGTC. Encoded protein: CATTAHSSYEQYV.

This chain connects TRBV14 to TRBJ2-1; 14 bases are shared with TRBD2. After removal of 1 base from V and 4 bases from J, the junction contained 3 bases not matched to a gene. This CDR3 comprises 17 residues. Germline lookup yields CDR1 SGHDN and CDR2 FVKESK. The CDR3, as DNA: TGTGCCAGCAGCCAAGGACTAGCGGGGGGGCTGTACAATGAGCAGTTCTTC. Translation: CASSQGLAGGLYNEQFF.

For this clonotype: This sequence may be a read error, since a much larger clone differs from it by one base. As the CDR3 is not closed by the conserved phenylalanine or tryptophan, this likely results from a read error. The chain is built from TRBV7-6 and TRBJ2-3, with 10 bases matching TRBD1. The CDR3 loop spans 16 amino acids. Per the germline V gene, CDR1 is SGHVS and CDR2 is FNYEAQ. With 4 bases clipped from V and 4 bases from J, the junction kept 8 bases outside the gene matches. This CDR3 reads CASSSRTGGGSDTQYY. The CDR3 region has the DNA TGTGCCAGCAGCTCTAGGACAGGGGGAGGATCAGATACGCAGTATTAT.

This clonotype was detected only a few times. The V gene is TRBV10-3, the J gene TRBJ2-1; 7 positions match TRBD1. J gave up 7 bases and V 3 bases, and 9 bases lay outside the gene matches. Looked up from germline, CDR1 is ENHRY and CDR2 is SYGVKD. This CDR3 has 15 amino acids. CDR3 coding DNA: TGTGCCATCAGTGACGGGGACAGATCACCGAATGAGCAGTTCTTC. It yields the protein CAISDGDRSPNEQFF.

This clonotype appeared a few times. The chain employs TRBV15 and TRBJ2-3; tentatively, D is TRBD1 (5 bases). Trimming took off 3 bases at V and 4 bases at J, with 17 bases between the two ends. The CDR3 runs 16 residues. Germline V gene sequence: CDR1 LNHNV, CDR2 YYDKDF (reference sequence). The CDR3 spells CATSSPPGRVPDTQYF. CDR3 nucleotide sequence: TGTGCCACCAGCAGTCCCCCGGGCAGGGTCCCAGATACGCAGTATTTT.

The V gene is TRBV6-6, the J gene TRBJ2-7, with TRBD1 matching 8 bases. The V and J ends lost 6 bases and 2 bases, in that order; junction bases with no gene match: 6. The CDR3 covers 14 residues. CDR1 and CDR2 from the germline V gene are MNHNY and SVGAGI (reference sequence). The CDR3 coding sequence is TGTGCCAGCAGAAACAGGGGGTCCCCCTACGAGCAGTACTTC. It codes for CASRNRGSPYEQYF.

The chain recombines TRBV29-1 with TRBJ2-7; 9 bases are a match to TRBD1. The CDR3 totals 12 residues. Germline lookup yields CDR1 SQVTM and CDR2 ANQGSEA. V trimming: 4 bases; J trimming: 7 bases; junction bases outside the gene matches: 5. The CDR3 region is CSVVGTGKEQYV. CDR3 DNA: TGCAGCGTTGTTGGGACAGGGAAAGAGCAGTACGTC.

This rearrangement joins TRBV19 to TRBJ2-5; D is uncertain. Trimming cost V 10 bases and J 7 bases, with 13 bases left between them. CDR3 length equals 11 residues. Germline CDR1 is LNHDA and CDR2 is SQIVND (reference sequence). The DNA for the CDR3 is TGTGCCACCTTCCTCGGCGCGACCCAGTACTTC. Its translation: CATFLGATQYF.

The chain couples TRBV20-1 to TRBJ2-7, with 9 bases fitting TRBD1. The V gene end was trimmed by 4 bases and the J gene end by 2 bases; junction bases not matched to a gene: 3. The germline gives CDR1 DFQATT, CDR2 SNEGSKA (reference sequence). The CDR3 loop spans 13 amino acids. CDR3 in DNA: TGCAGTGCTATAGGGACAGGGACCTACGAGCAGTACGTC. It translates to CSAIGTGTYEQYV.

This clonotype was found a few times. This rearrangement joins TRBV7-9 to TRBJ1-1; D not certain. Between the trimmed V and J ends, which lost 2 bases and 6 bases, there was a span of 4 bases. The germline gives CDR1 SEHNR, CDR2 FQNEAQ (reference sequence). The CDR3 runs 11 residues. CDR3 coding DNA: TGTGCCAGCAGCTTATTCCCTGAAGCTTTCTTT. It translates to CASSLFPEAFF.

This clonotype was seen at least ten times. V is TRBV12-3 or TRBV12-4 and J is TRBJ2-2, with TRBD2 identical over 7 bases. Trimming removed 5 bases from V and 3 bases from J; junction bases left unmatched: 12. The CDR3 covers 17 residues. The CDR3 DNA is TGTGCCAGCAGTCATCGGTGGGAGCGGGGATACACCGGGGAGCTGTTTTTT. This translates into CASSHRWERGYTGELFF.

Ten or more counts support this clonotype. V gene TRBV7-8 combines with J gene TRBJ1-1; the D is unclear. The CDR3 is 14 residues long. From germline, CDR1 is SGHVS and CDR2 FQNEAQ. V gave up 0 bases and J gave up 1 base, with 6 bases separating them. DNA of the CDR3: TGTGCCAGCAGCTTAGCGCTGGAGAACACTGAAGCTTTCTTT. This codes for CASSLALENTEAFF.